These T cell receptor beta chains were read from a single sample in a study of CD8+ T cells in alopecia areata. Sequencing used immunoSEQ multiplex PCR; TCRdb keeps in-frame clones, though not all of them. This sample has more than 200,000 clones, with about three fifths found just once. The material was CD4+ T cells sorted from blood, obtained at week 4, from a patient treated with tofacitinib. The receptors originated from a human donor with alopecia areata. Both conserved end residues are part of each CDR3. Fields, in order: J gene, V gene, D gene, clone size, CDR3 DNA, CDR3 protein. D genes are given only for firm matches. Clone size appears in some rows only: once, few, many, or a class for an expanded clone.

j_call: TRBJ1-2
v_call: TRBV21-1
d_call: .
clone_size: .
cdr3_nt: TGTGCCAGCAGCATCCGATGGGTTCACTATGGCTACACCTTC
cdr3_aa: CASSIRWVHYGYTF

j_call: TRBJ2-5
v_call: TRBV28
d_call: .
clone_size: few
cdr3_nt: TGTGCCAGCAGTCCTCAGCCCCTCAGAGAGACCCAGTACTTC
cdr3_aa: CASSPQPLRETQYF

j_call: TRBJ1-1
v_call: TRBV11-3
d_call: .
clone_size: few
cdr3_nt: TGTGCCAGCAGCTTAGGGAAGATGTGGACTGAAGCTTTCTTT
cdr3_aa: CASSLGKMWTEAFF

j_call: TRBJ2-7
v_call: TRBV4-3
d_call: .
clone_size: .
cdr3_nt: TGCGCCAGCAGCCCCGGGGCGAGGTTCCCCAACGAGCAGTACTTC
cdr3_aa: CASSPGARFPNEQYF

j_call: TRBJ1-1
v_call: TRBV15
d_call: .
clone_size: once
cdr3_nt: TGTGCCACCAGCAGAGATGTGGGAGAGGCTTTCTTT
cdr3_aa: CATSRDVGEAFF

j_call: TRBJ2-1
v_call: TRBV7-9
d_call: .
clone_size: .
cdr3_nt: TGTGCCAGCACCCCAGGGGGGGGGCCGGCAGGGGAGCAGTTCTTC
cdr3_aa: CASTPGGGPAGEQFF

j_call: TRBJ2-7
v_call: TRBV29-1
d_call: TRBD1
clone_size: .
cdr3_nt: TGCAGCGTTTCGACAGGGGGCCGTTACGAGCAGTACTTC
cdr3_aa: CSVSTGGRYEQYF

j_call: TRBJ1-5
v_call: TRBV29-1
d_call: TRBD1
clone_size: few
cdr3_nt: TGCAGCGCTGGACAGGGGCGTTCGCAGCCCCAGCATTTT
cdr3_aa: CSAGQGRSQPQHF

j_call: TRBJ1-1
v_call: TRBV7-9
d_call: .
clone_size: .
cdr3_nt: TGTGCCACCGGTCGGGTGGAGAACACTGAAGCTTTCTTT
cdr3_aa: CATGRVENTEAFF

j_call: TRBJ1-2
v_call: TRBV30
d_call: .
clone_size: .
cdr3_nt: TGTGCCTGGAGTGCCGGGTATAGCTACACCTTC
cdr3_aa: CAWSAGYSYTF

j_call: TRBJ2-2
v_call: TRBV5-6
d_call: .
clone_size: .
cdr3_nt: TGTGCCAGCAGCTTGGAATACGGCACCGGGGAGCTGTTTTTT
cdr3_aa: CASSLEYGTGELFF

j_call: TRBJ2-7
v_call: TRBV29-1
d_call: TRBD1
clone_size: few
cdr3_nt: TGCAGCGTTACCGGGACAGGGGGCTCCTACGAGCAGTACTTC
cdr3_aa: CSVTGTGGSYEQYF

j_call: TRBJ2-7
v_call: TRBV27
d_call: TRBD2
clone_size: .
cdr3_nt: TGTGCCAGCACCCACCGGACTAGCGGGGGGCCTTTGGTTCAGTACTTC
cdr3_aa: CASTHRTSGGPLVQYF

j_call: TRBJ2-2
v_call: TRBV7-7
d_call: TRBD2
clone_size: .
cdr3_nt: TGTGCTAGCGGGCGGCGGGGCACCGGGGAGCTGTTTTTT
cdr3_aa: CASGRRGTGELFF

j_call: TRBJ2-7
v_call: TRBV5-6
d_call: .
clone_size: .
cdr3_nt: TGTGCCAGCAGCTATAAGGGGGCCTACGAGCAGTACTTC
cdr3_aa: CASSYKGAYEQYF

j_call: TRBJ2-5
v_call: TRBV6-5
d_call: .
clone_size: once
cdr3_nt: TGTGCCAGCAGTTACCTGCGGGACTTGCAAGAGACCCAGTACTTC
cdr3_aa: CASSYLRDLQETQYF

j_call: TRBJ2-5
v_call: TRBV6-5
d_call: .
clone_size: once
cdr3_nt: TGTGCCAGCAGAGGGAGTACCCAAGAGACCCAGTACTTC
cdr3_aa: CASRGSTQETQYF

j_call: TRBJ1-2
v_call: TRBV7-9
d_call: TRBD1
clone_size: .
cdr3_nt: TGTGCCAGCAGTTTGGGACAGGTAGACGATGGCTACACCTTC
cdr3_aa: CASSLGQVDDGYTF

j_call: TRBJ2-7
v_call: TRBV29-1
d_call: .
clone_size: .
cdr3_nt: TGCAGCGTTGTACAGGGTGACTACGAGCAGTACTTC
cdr3_aa: CSVVQGDYEQYF

j_call: TRBJ1-1
v_call: TRBV4-3
d_call: TRBD1
clone_size: .
cdr3_nt: TGCGCCAGCAGCCAAGATCGGACAGGCTGGAACACTGAAGCTTTCTTT
cdr3_aa: CASSQDRTGWNTEAFF

j_call: TRBJ2-7
v_call: TRBV6-1
d_call: .
clone_size: few
cdr3_nt: TGTGCCAGCAGTGCCGTCCGGGATGGCGAGCAGTACTTC
cdr3_aa: CASSAVRDGEQYF

j_call: TRBJ2-7
v_call: TRBV11-2
d_call: .
clone_size: .
cdr3_nt: TGTGCCAGCAGCTTAGCGGGGGGCGGGGAGCAGTACTTC
cdr3_aa: CASSLAGGGEQYF

j_call: TRBJ2-4
v_call: TRBV5-6
d_call: TRBD1
clone_size: few
cdr3_nt: TGTGCCAGCAGCCCAGGGGGACAGGGTCGCATTCAGTACTTC
cdr3_aa: CASSPGGQGRIQYF

j_call: TRBJ1-2
v_call: TRBV5-1
d_call: TRBD1
clone_size: .
cdr3_nt: TGCGCCAGCAGCTTGGAGGGGACAGGGGCAGGCTACACCTTC
cdr3_aa: CASSLEGTGAGYTF

j_call: TRBJ2-3
v_call: TRBV4-3
d_call: .
clone_size: few
cdr3_nt: TGCGCCAGCAGCCAAGATTGGGCGGCTGAGCCCTCAGATACGCAGTATTTT
cdr3_aa: CASSQDWAAEPSDTQYF

j_call: TRBJ1-1
v_call: TRBV29-1
d_call: .
clone_size: few
cdr3_nt: TGCAGCGGGGGACCCGGACTCAAGAACACTGAAGCTTTCTTT
cdr3_aa: CSGGPGLKNTEAFF

j_call: TRBJ2-7
v_call: TRBV4-3
d_call: .
clone_size: .
cdr3_nt: TGCGCCAGCAGCCAAGATCAGGGCCAAACCTACGAGCAGTACTTC
cdr3_aa: CASSQDQGQTYEQYF

j_call: TRBJ2-5
v_call: TRBV11-2
d_call: .
clone_size: few
cdr3_nt: TGTGCCAGCAGCCCAGGGCTAAAGACCCAGTACTTC
cdr3_aa: CASSPGLKTQYF

j_call: TRBJ1-6
v_call: TRBV18
d_call: .
clone_size: .
cdr3_nt: TGTGCCAGCTCACCCGCTGGGGGGTCCGCACTCCACTTT
cdr3_aa: CASSPAGGSALHF

j_call: TRBJ1-2
v_call: TRBV30
d_call: .
clone_size: .
cdr3_nt: TGTGCCTGGAGTGTACGTGGTCCTCCGTTGAATCGAAACTATGGCTACACCTTC
cdr3_aa: CAWSVRGPPLNRNYGYTF

j_call: TRBJ1-4
v_call: TRBV2
d_call: TRBD1
clone_size: few
cdr3_nt: TGTGCCAGCAGCAGGGACAGGGGAACTAATGAAAAACTGTTTTTT
cdr3_aa: CASSRDRGTNEKLFF

j_call: TRBJ2-3
v_call: TRBV4-3
d_call: .
clone_size: .
cdr3_nt: TGCGCCAGCAGCCAAGATGGAGGGGTGAACGGGGATACGCAGTATTTT
cdr3_aa: CASSQDGGVNGDTQYF

j_call: TRBJ1-1
v_call: TRBV7-9
d_call: .
clone_size: .
cdr3_nt: TGTGCCAGCAGCGTATCCGGGACGGGGAACACTGAAGCTTTCTTT
cdr3_aa: CASSVSGTGNTEAFF

j_call: TRBJ2-1
v_call: TRBV5-1
d_call: TRBD1
clone_size: .
cdr3_nt: TGCGCCAGCAGCCCCGGGACAGGGGACAATGAGCAGTTCTTC
cdr3_aa: CASSPGTGDNEQFF

j_call: TRBJ1-2
v_call: TRBV29-1
d_call: .
clone_size: .
cdr3_nt: TGCAGCGTTGAGGGGCCGTCCTTACTCCGAAACTATGGCTACACCTTC
cdr3_aa: CSVEGPSLLRNYGYTF

j_call: TRBJ2-3
v_call: TRBV9
d_call: .
clone_size: once
cdr3_nt: TGTGCCAGCAGCGTAGTGGCAGCTTCAGATACGCAGTATTTT
cdr3_aa: CASSVVAASDTQYF

j_call: TRBJ1-1
v_call: TRBV9
d_call: .
clone_size: .
cdr3_nt: TGTGCCAGCAGCCCAGGAAGCACTGAAGCTTTCTTT
cdr3_aa: CASSPGSTEAFF

j_call: TRBJ2-5
v_call: TRBV10-3
d_call: TRBD2
clone_size: .
cdr3_nt: TGTGCCATCAGTGAGTCGGGACTAGCCAGGGAGACCCAGTACTTC
cdr3_aa: CAISESGLARETQYF

j_call: TRBJ2-5
v_call: TRBV27
d_call: TRBD1
clone_size: .
cdr3_nt: TGTGCCAGCAGGACAGGGGCTGTGGAGACCCAGTACTTC
cdr3_aa: CASRTGAVETQYF

j_call: TRBJ1-5
v_call: TRBV25-1
d_call: .
clone_size: few
cdr3_nt: TGTGCCAGCAGTGAGGGGGGTGGTCAGCCCCAGCATTTT
cdr3_aa: CASSEGGGQPQHF

j_call: TRBJ2-3
v_call: TRBV29-1
d_call: TRBD2
clone_size: .
cdr3_nt: TGCAGCGCGGGAGGTCGGTTGACAGATACGCAGTATTTT
cdr3_aa: CSAGGRLTDTQYF

j_call: TRBJ2-3
v_call: TRBV19
d_call: TRBD1
clone_size: .
cdr3_nt: TGTGCCAGTAGTACGACAGGGATCTTCGCAGATACGCAGTATTTT
cdr3_aa: CASSTTGIFADTQYF

j_call: TRBJ2-7
v_call: TRBV6-5
d_call: .
clone_size: few
cdr3_nt: TGTGCCAGCAGTTACCCACAGGGTCGGCAGTACTTC
cdr3_aa: CASSYPQGRQYF

j_call: TRBJ2-3
v_call: TRBV9
d_call: .
clone_size: .
cdr3_nt: TGTGCCAGCAGCGCCCGGACGGCTAGCACAGATACGCAGTATTTT
cdr3_aa: CASSARTASTDTQYF

j_call: TRBJ2-1
v_call: TRBV19
d_call: .
clone_size: .
cdr3_nt: TGTGCCAGTAGACAGGGTAAGGGCAATGAGCAGTTCTTC
cdr3_aa: CASRQGKGNEQFF

j_call: TRBJ1-2
v_call: TRBV5-6
d_call: .
clone_size: .
cdr3_nt: TGTGCCAGCAGGCAGGGACTTTTCTATGGCTACACCTTC
cdr3_aa: CASRQGLFYGYTF

j_call: TRBJ1-2
v_call: TRBV10-3
d_call: .
clone_size: .
cdr3_nt: TGTGCCATCAGTGAGGGGAACTATGGCTACACCTTC
cdr3_aa: CAISEGNYGYTF